The 18 T cell receptor beta chains listed next were all sequenced from one sample in a study of blood T cell repertoires in COVID-19 (dated by TCRdb to the early 2020s). The library relied on the immunoSEQ multiplex PCR assay. Not all clones reach the TCRdb copy of this immuneACCESS table, which keeps in-frame sequences only. Checked studies attribute under half of the gap to unresolved V genes and leave the rest unexplained. The sample contains about 400,000 clones, 85% to 90% of them found a single time. About 1.7% of the sample belongs to the ten largest clones. The sequenced sample was PBMCs or T cells enriched from blood (not recorded which). Receptors originate from a woman aged 25-40 years who had recovered from COVID-19.

This chain uses TRBV28 with TRBJ1-5; D may be TRBD1 (5 bases). The V gene's germline CDR1 is MDHEN and CDR2 SYDVKM. This CDR3 is built from 16 residues. V lost 1 base to trimming and J lost 4 bases, with 14 bases between them. The CDR3 DNA sequence: TGTGCCAGCAGTTTATTTCGTGGAGGGACGAATCAGCCCCAGCATTTT. Encoded protein: CASSLFRGGTNQPQHF.

V and J are TRBV5-4 and TRBJ1-4; 8 bases match TRBD1. Germline CDR1 is SGHNT and CDR2 is YYREEE (reference sequence). CDR3 length equals 16 residues. V was pared by 10 bases and J by 2 bases, with 13 bases of the junction left unmatched. The CDR3 DNA sequence: TGTGCCCTTAGCGCAGGGGGCGAACGGACTAATGAAAAACTGTTTTTT. Encoded protein: CALSAGGERTNEKLFF.

The V gene is TRBV7-2, the J gene TRBJ2-1; 11 bases align to TRBD2. CDR1 and CDR2 (germline): SGHTA, FQGNSA. The J segment lost 2 bases and the V segment lost 4 bases, leaving 4 bases of the junction unmatched. This CDR3 has 16 amino acids. The chain's CDR3 is CASSSKLAGAYNEQFF. The CDR3, as DNA: TGTGCCAGCAGCTCGAAACTAGCGGGGGCCTACAATGAGCAGTTCTTC.

This clone showed up just once. CDR3 in DNA: TGTGCCACCAGTGACCCTGGTCGGGGCTACACCTTC. Residues: CATSDPGRGYTF. The chain has TRBV24-1 and TRBJ1-2, with unresolved D. The germline V gene has CDR1 KGHDR and CDR2 SFDVKD. CDR3 length equals 12 residues. V lost 4 bases and J lost 8, with 10 bases in between.

This clone has just one count. The V gene is TRBV19, the J gene TRBJ2-7; TRBD2 agrees at 11 bases. CDR1 is LNHDA, CDR2 SQIVND, per germline (reference sequence). Trimming took 9 bases from V and 3 from J; bases not matched to a gene: 16. CDR3 length equals 17 residues. The CDR3 sequence is CASTPGWGLAGGYEQYF. CDR3 coding DNA: TGTGCCAGCACCCCCGGGTGGGGGCTAGCGGGGGGCTACGAGCAGTACTTC.

The chain links TRBV9 to TRBJ2-7; 11 bases line up with TRBD2. Germline CDR1 reads SGDLS; CDR2 reads YYNGEE. This CDR3 is built from 15 residues. Trimming at V came to 3 bases and at J to 4 bases, leaving 6 bases not matched to a gene. The CDR3 loop reads CASSATGTSGYEQYF. DNA of the CDR3: TGTGCCAGCAGCGCCACCGGGACTAGCGGATACGAGCAGTACTTC.

The rearrangement uses TRBV19 and TRBJ2-2; 8 bases are a match to TRBD2. From germline, CDR1 is LNHDA and CDR2 SQIVND (reference sequence). The CDR3 spans 15 residues. The ends lost 9 bases at V and 7 bases at J; junction bases unmatched: 13. CDR3 in DNA: TGTGCCAGCCAGCGGGGGAGGGAATCCATCGGGGAGCTGTTTTTT. Translation gives CASQRGRESIGELFF.

The CDR3 sequence: CASSPRTSGGAGEQYF. The CDR3 coding sequence is TGTGCCAGCAGCCCCAGGACTAGCGGGGGGGCGGGAGAGCAGTACTTC. The rearrangement joins TRBV3-1 (or the pseudogene TRBV3-2) to TRBJ2-7; 15 nucleotides agree with TRBD2. The CDR3 extends over 16 amino acids. Germline values: CDR1 LGHDT, CDR2 YNNKEL (reference sequence). With 4 bases clipped from V and 7 bases from J, the junction kept 8 bases outside the gene matches.

The chain carries TRBV18 and TRBJ1-1, with a weak D call TRBD1 (5 bases). The CDR3 length is 17 residues. Trimming took off 4 bases at V and 0 bases at J, with 18 bases between the two ends. CDR1 and CDR2 (germline): KGHSH, LQKENI. CDR3 amino acids: CASSLTAGSTMNTEAFF. The CDR3 DNA follows: TGTGCCAGCTCACTGACAGCGGGGTCGACCATGAACACTGAAGCTTTCTTT.

The rearrangement uses TRBV18 and TRBJ2-2; the D gene is possibly TRBD1 (8 bases). Per germline, CDR1 KGHSH and CDR2 LQKENI. V shed 8 bases and J shed 2 bases, with 21 bases lying between them. The CDR3 covers 17 residues. CDR3 region: CASRTGRELRNTGELFF. CDR3 sequence (DNA): TGTGCCAGCCGGACAGGGAGGGAATTACGAAACACCGGGGAGCTGTTTTTT.

The chain combines TRBV10-1 with TRBJ2-1; 8 positions agree with TRBD2. Losses at the gene ends were 0 bases for V and 12 bases for J; bases not matched to a gene: 25. CDR1 is WNHNN and CDR2 is SYGVQD in the germline V gene (reference sequence). The CDR3 is made up of 20 amino acids. CDR3 in DNA: TGCGCCAGCAGTGAGTCGATCTCCCTAGCGGGCCAGCCCCAGTTCGGGGGGCAGTTCTTC. Its translation: CASSESISLAGQPQFGGQFF.

This rearrangement joins TRBV5-1 to TRBJ1-3; perhaps TRBD1 as D (6 bases). V lost 5 bases, J lost 0 bases, and 12 bases lay in between. Per the germline V gene, CDR1 is SGHRS and CDR2 is YFSETQ. The CDR3 is 15 residues long. The CDR3 reads CASSQTGSSGNTIYF. DNA of the CDR3: TGCGCCAGCAGTCAGACAGGTAGCTCTGGAAACACCATATATTTT.

The chain uses TRBV19 and TRBJ2-3; 8 bases align to TRBD2. Germline assignment: CDR1 LNHDA and CDR2 SQIVND (reference sequence). V lost 3 bases and J lost 5; bases outside the gene matches: 7. The CDR3 spans 15 residues. The chain's CDR3 is CASSIRAGAVDTQYF. CDR3 nucleotides: TGTGCCAGTAGTATCCGAGCGGGGGCAGTAGATACGCAGTATTTT.

The chain is built from TRBV19 and TRBJ1-3; D not certain. In germline, CDR1 is LNHDA, CDR2 SQIVND (reference sequence). The CDR3 covers 13 residues. V lost 5 bases and J lost 0, with 5 bases in between. CDR3 protein: CASSPGSGNTIYF. The CDR3, as DNA: TGTGCCAGTAGTCCGGGCTCTGGAAACACCATATATTTT.

The rearrangement joins TRBV27 to TRBJ2-2, with 8 bases that match TRBD1. With 6 bases clipped from V and 6 bases from J, the junction kept 9 bases outside the gene matches. This CDR3 region has 15 residues. CDR1 is MNHEY, CDR2 SMNVEV, per germline (reference sequence). CDR3 residues: CASRTGTGGSGELFF. In nucleotides, the CDR3 is TGTGCCAGCAGGACCGGGACAGGAGGGTCCGGGGAGCTGTTTTTT.

The chain recombines TRBV11-2 with TRBJ1-1; D remains ambiguous. The CDR3 runs to 13 residues. Germline lookup yields CDR1 SGHAT and CDR2 FQNNGV. V lost 7 bases and J lost 0, with 9 bases in between. CDR3 in DNA: TGTGCCAGCACACTGAATATGAACACTGAAGCTTTCTTT. Protein product: CASTLNMNTEAFF.

The chain joins TRBV29-1 to TRBJ1-2; 7 nucleotides align to TRBD1. There are 14 residues in the CDR3. The V and J ends lost 5 bases and 3 bases, in that order; junction bases with no gene match: 9. Germline assignment: CDR1 SQVTM and CDR2 ANQGSEA. CDR3 sequence (DNA): TGCAGCGTTAAGACGACAGGGCTACACTATGGCTACACCTTC. This encodes CSVKTTGLHYGYTF.

The V gene is TRBV7-2, the J gene TRBJ1-1; no clear D. The V end lost 4 bases, the J end lost 0 bases, and 15 bases lay between the germline ends. CDR1 is SGHTA, CDR2 FQGNSA, per germline. The CDR3 is 16 amino acids. The CDR3 spells CASSSPVTGMNTEAFF. For the CDR3, the DNA is TGTGCCAGCAGCTCACCGGTAACCGGGATGAACACTGAAGCTTTCTTT.